This T cell receptor beta chain was profiled in a study of T cell changes during pregnancy in multiple sclerosis. Germline CDR1 and CDR2: LNHNV and YYDKDF (reference sequence). The CDR3 is 14 residues long. With 5 bases clipped from V and 4 bases from J, the junction kept 7 bases outside the gene matches. Produced via immunoSEQ multiplex PCR; TCRdb's table is partial and in-frame only. Of some 74,000 clones detected, roughly 92% appear once; the ten largest clones hold 3.7%. The sample in question was peripheral blood, obtained after pregnancy. This chain joins TRBV15 and TRBJ2-7; 8 bases fit TRBD1. The source is a female donor in good health, enrolled as a control in a pregnancy study. In DNA form, the CDR3 reads TGTGCCACCAGCCCATCCAGGGGGCAGTACGAGCAGTACTTC. Translated: CATSPSRGQYEQYF.